Following are 22 T cell receptor beta chains from one sample sequenced in a study of shared clonotypes between healthy human individuals. Data came from immunoSEQ multiplex PCR; TCRdb stores just in-frame clones and leaves some out. The sample has around 340,000 clones; around 70% are singletons. Sequencing input: memory CD4+ T cells sorted from blood. As for subset: CD45RA-negative fraction. The receptor set was obtained from a young man in good health.

V and J are TRBV6-1 and TRBJ1-4, with D perhaps TRBD1 (6 bases). The V and J ends lost 3 bases and 5 bases respectively, with 16 bases between them. Germline V gene data show CDR1 as MNHNS and CDR2 as SASEGT. This CDR3 is 16 amino acids long. The CDR3 bases are TGTGCCAGCAGTGAGAATTTGGCAGGGACAAATGAAAAACTGTTTTTT. Amino acid sequence: CASSENLAGTNEKLFF.

The chain recombines TRBV4-1 with TRBJ2-1; TRBD2 is a possible D gene (5 bases). V lost 0 bases and J lost 1, with 10 bases in between. Germline V gene lookup returns CDR1 MGHRA and CDR2 YSYEKL. The CDR3 is 16 amino acids. The CDR3 DNA is TGCGCCAGCAGCCAAGAAGGGAGCGGATCCTACAATGAGCAGTTCTTC. Its translation: CASSQEGSGSYNEQFF.

This chain connects TRBV27 to TRBJ2-3, with D uncertain. The CDR3 covers 13 residues. The V gene's germline CDR1 is MNHEY and CDR2 SMNVEV (reference sequence). Trimming cost V 6 bases and J 4 bases, with 11 bases left between them. The CDR3 region has the DNA TGTGCCAGCAGCCCCGGGCGGCCAGATACGCAGTATTTT. Its translation: CASSPGRPDTQYF.

In this sample, this clone turned up many times. This chain connects TRBV6-5 to TRBJ1-3; D is unresolved. Deletions cut 4 bases from V and 0 bases from J, with 13 bases between. The CDR3 contains 16 residues. Germline V CDR1 and CDR2: MNHEY, SVGAGI. The CDR3 DNA reads as TGTGCCAGCAGTTTATCAAGGGCGCACTCTGGAAACACCATATATTTT. As protein: CASSLSRAHSGNTIYF.

This rearrangement joins TRBV5-5 to TRBJ2-2; TRBD2 matches 7 bases. CDR3 length: 16 amino acids. Germline V gene sequence: CDR1 SGHKS, CDR2 YYEKEE (reference sequence). The junction had 8 bases not matched to a gene; V was cut back by 1 base and J by 5 bases. CDR3 sequence reads: CASSLNGGRETGELFF. The DNA for the CDR3 is TGTGCCAGCAGCTTGAACGGCGGGCGGGAGACCGGGGAGCTGTTTTTT.

As concerns this clone: One junction end does not reproduce the germline sequence, and a read error may be involved. This rearrangement joins TRBV2 to TRBJ2-7; D is possibly TRBD2 (5 bases). The CDR3 is 13 residues long. Germline V gene data show CDR1 as SNHLY and CDR2 as FYNNEI. This chain's CDR3 is CANSVGRTYEQYF. The CDR3 nucleotides are TGTGCCAACAGTGTGGGGAGAACCTACGAGCAGTACTTC.

The chain recombines TRBV5-6 with TRBJ2-7; D is possibly TRBD1 (6 bases). The CDR3 covers 16 residues. The V and J ends lost 4 bases and 2 bases respectively, with 19 bases between them. Germline V gives CDR1 SGHDT, CDR2 YYEEEE. The chain's CDR3 is CASSLMGASGAYEQYF. Written as DNA, the CDR3 is TGTGCCAGCAGCCTCATGGGGGCTAGTGGAGCCTACGAGCAGTACTTC. The full variable domain, rest sourced from reference TRBV5-6 and TRBJ2-7, is DAGVTQSPTHLIKTRGQQVTLRCSPKSGHDTVSWYQQALGQGPQFIFQYYEEEERQRGNFPDRFSGHQFPNYSSELNVNALLLGDSALYLCASSLMGASGAYEQYFGPGTRLTVT.

J is TRBJ2-7 and V is TRBV6-6, with 8 bases lining up with TRBD2. The CDR3 loop spans 15 amino acids. J lost 3 bases, V lost 0 bases, and 4 bases had no gene match. The germline CDR1 and CDR2 sequences are MNHNY and SVGAGI (reference sequence). The DNA of the CDR3 is TGTGCCAGCAGTTACTCGCCGGGGGGGGGCTACGAGCAGTACTTC. It is translated as CASSYSPGGGYEQYF.

The V gene is TRBV13, the J gene TRBJ2-7; tentatively, D is TRBD1 (6 bases). This CDR3 has 12 residues. Germline CDR1 and CDR2: PRHDT and FYEKMQ (reference sequence). The V gene lost 5 bases and the J gene lost 4 bases, with 9 bases spanning the gap. The CDR3 here is CASSRGQYEQYF. DNA for the CDR3: TGTGCCAGCAGCCGCGGACAGTACGAGCAGTACTTC.

The chain links TRBV9 to TRBJ1-1, with a tentative D call TRBD1 (6 bases). Germline assignment: CDR1 SGDLS and CDR2 YYNGEE. Trimming pared 0 bases from V and 6 bases from J, leaving 12 bases between. The CDR3 spans 14 residues. The CDR3 loop is CASSVDWGQSEAFF. CDR3 bases: TGTGCCAGCAGCGTAGACTGGGGGCAATCTGAAGCTTTCTTT.

The chain employs TRBV29-1 and TRBJ2-5, with 7 bases that match TRBD2. CDR1 and CDR2 (germline): SQVTM, ANQGSEA. CDR3 length: 14 residues. V shed 4 bases, J shed 2 bases, and the junction held 7 bases outside the gene matches. CDR3 in amino acids: CSVVRGFPQETQYF. Here the CDR3 DNA reads TGCAGCGTTGTGCGGGGGTTTCCTCAAGAGACCCAGTACTTC.

This clone was counted a single time. The gene calls are TRBV29-1 and TRBJ1-1; 10 nucleotides match TRBD1. This CDR3 region has 14 residues. J gave up 4 bases and V 7 bases, and 9 bases lay outside the gene matches. The germline V gene encodes CDR1 SQVTM and CDR2 ANQGSEA. This chain's CDR3 is CSADRTGGGTEAFF. The CDR3 region has the DNA TGCAGCGCCGACAGGACAGGGGGAGGCACTGAAGCTTTCTTT.

This CDR3 is CASSPIGSDTDTQYF. DNA for the CDR3: TGTGCCAGCAGCCCAATCGGTAGCGACACAGATACGCAGTATTTT. V usage is TRBV7-6 and J usage is TRBJ2-3, with D possibly being TRBD2 (5 bases). The CDR3 sequence is 15 residues long. V lost 5 bases, J lost 2 bases, and 14 bases lay in between. CDR1 SGHVS and CDR2 FNYEAQ come from the germline V gene.

V is TRBV6-9 and J is TRBJ2-5; possibly TRBD2 for D (6 bases). The germline CDR1 and CDR2 sequences are MNHGY and SVAAGI. Trimming took 3 bases from V and 4 from J, leaving 12 bases between them. CDR3 length: 14 residues. CDR3 DNA: TGTGCCAGCAGTTACGGGGAGGCTTTAGAGACCCAGTACTTC. Translating gives CASSYGEALETQYF.

V and J are TRBV2 and TRBJ2-1, with 8 bases lining up with TRBD2. The V segment lost 6 bases and the J segment 6 bases; nucleotides outside the gene matches: 7. This CDR3 has 14 residues. Germline V CDR1 and CDR2: SNHLY, FYNNEI. This CDR3 reads CASREGLVLNEQFF. DNA of the CDR3: TGTGCCAGCAGAGAGGGACTAGTCCTCAATGAGCAGTTCTTC.

CDR3 loop: CASSSPGLAGLQGKTQYF. CDR3 nucleotides: TGTGCCAGCAGTTCACCGGGACTAGCGGGACTCCAAGGGAAGACCCAGTACTTC. This sequence joins TRBV27 and TRBJ2-5, with TRBD2 matching over 13 bases. This CDR3 is built from 18 residues. Germline loops: CDR1 MNHEY, CDR2 SMNVEV (reference sequence). J gave up 6 bases and V 4 bases, and 14 bases lay outside the gene matches.

The V gene is TRBV5-1, the J gene TRBJ2-1; 7 nucleotides match TRBD1. Germline trimming cut 0 bases from V and 9 bases from J; bases unmatched to any gene: 9. There are 15 residues in the CDR3. CDR1 is SGHRS and CDR2 is YFSETQ in the germline V gene. The CDR3 reads CASSLAGQDVLEQFF. The CDR3 nucleotides are TGCGCCAGCAGCTTGGCCGGACAGGACGTTCTTGAGCAGTTCTTC.

The chain has TRBV29-1 and TRBJ2-1, with unresolved D. The CDR3 is made up of 14 amino acids. Trimming left V 4 bases short and J 10 bases short, with 20 bases between. Looked up from germline, CDR1 is SQVTM and CDR2 is ANQGSEA. The CDR3 nucleotides are TGCAGCGTTGGCGGCGGTGTCGGGCCTTTGGAGCAGTTCTTC. Translated, it gives CSVGGGVGPLEQFF.

This clone was picked up a small number of times. The rearrangement uses TRBV5-1 and TRBJ2-3, with D hard to call. CDR3 length: 13 residues. The germline gives CDR1 SGHRS, CDR2 YFSETQ. V lost 0 bases, J lost 3 bases, and 5 bases lay in between. The CDR3 is CASSLGLTDTQYF. In nucleotides, the CDR3 is TGCGCCAGCAGCTTGGGGTTGACAGATACGCAGTATTTT. Looking up the rest from reference TRBV5-1 and TRBJ2-3 gives the full variable domain: KAGVTQTPRYLIKTRGQQVTLSCSPISGHRSVSWYQQTPGQGLQFLFEYFSETQRNKGNFPGRFSGRQFSNSRSEMNVSTLELGDSALYLCASSLGLTDTQYFGPGTRLTVL.

In its sample, this clone was seen many times. The chain employs TRBV10-3 and TRBJ2-2; TRBD2 aligns across 10 bases. CDR3 length equals 16 residues. From germline, CDR1 is ENHRY and CDR2 SYGVKD. Trimming took 3 bases from V and 5 from J; bases not matched to a gene: 6. CDR3 sequence: CAISDPGLARTGELFF. The CDR3 nucleotides read TGTGCCATCAGTGATCCGGGACTAGCGAGGACCGGGGAGCTGTTTTTT.

This clone occurred once. This chain links TRBV7-9 with TRBJ2-5, with 7 bases identical to TRBD2. This CDR3 is 17 amino acids long. V shed 2 bases, J shed 0 bases, and the junction held 9 bases outside the gene matches. CDR1 is SEHNR, CDR2 FQNEAQ, per germline (reference sequence). The CDR3 DNA is TGTGCCAGCAGCTTATACACCACGACTAGCCACCAAGAGACCCAGTACTTC. Translating gives CASSLYTTTSHQETQYF.

The genes are TRBV5-5 and TRBJ2-1; 12 nucleotides agree with TRBD2. CDR1 and CDR2 (germline): SGHKS, YYEKEE (reference sequence). The CDR3 length is 16 residues. V lost 4 bases and J lost 6; bases outside the gene matches: 8. For the CDR3, the DNA is TGTGCCAGCAGCGGTGGACTAGCGGGACGGGGCAATGAGCAGTTCTTC. Translating gives CASSGGLAGRGNEQFF.